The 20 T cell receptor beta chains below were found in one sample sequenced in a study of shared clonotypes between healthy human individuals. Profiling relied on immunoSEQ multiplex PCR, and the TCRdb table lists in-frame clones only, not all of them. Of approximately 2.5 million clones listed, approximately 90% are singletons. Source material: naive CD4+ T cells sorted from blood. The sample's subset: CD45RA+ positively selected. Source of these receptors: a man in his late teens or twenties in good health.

The CDR3 region is CASSRLAGDTIAEQFF. The CDR3 nucleotides read TGCGCCAGCAGTCGTCTGGCGGGAGACACTATCGCAGAGCAGTTCTTC. This sequence joins TRBV10-1 and TRBJ2-1; TRBD2 matches 7 bases. Germline lookup yields CDR1 WNHNN and CDR2 SYGVQD (reference sequence). Unmatched junction bases numbered 17, after V lost 5 bases and J lost 10 bases. This CDR3 comprises 16 residues.

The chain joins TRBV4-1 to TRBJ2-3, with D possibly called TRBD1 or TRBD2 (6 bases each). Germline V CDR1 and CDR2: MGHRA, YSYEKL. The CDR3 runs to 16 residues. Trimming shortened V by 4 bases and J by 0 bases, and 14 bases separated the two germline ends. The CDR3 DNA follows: TGCGCCAGCAGCCCGAGAAGGGGGGTTAGCACAGATACGCAGTATTTT. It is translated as CASSPRRGVSTDTQYF.

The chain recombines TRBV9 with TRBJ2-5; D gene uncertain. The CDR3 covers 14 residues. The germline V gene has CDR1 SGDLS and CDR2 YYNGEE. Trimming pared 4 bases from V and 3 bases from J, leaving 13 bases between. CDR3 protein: CASSSSGREETQYF. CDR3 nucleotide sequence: TGTGCCAGCAGCTCATCCGGACGTGAAGAGACCCAGTACTTC. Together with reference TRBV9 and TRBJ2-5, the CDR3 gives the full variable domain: DSGVTQTPKHLITATGQRVTLRCSPRSGDLSVYWYQQSLDQGLQFLIQYYNGEERAKGNILERFSAQQFPDLHSELNLSSLELGDSALYFCASSSSGREETQYFGPGTRLLVL.

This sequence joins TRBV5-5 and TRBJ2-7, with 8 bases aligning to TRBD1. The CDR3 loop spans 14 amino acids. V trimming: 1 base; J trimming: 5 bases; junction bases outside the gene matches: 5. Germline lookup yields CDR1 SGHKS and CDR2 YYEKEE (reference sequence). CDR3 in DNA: TGTGCCAGCAGCTTGCCAGGGGGCTTCGACGAGCAGTACTTC. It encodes CASSLPGGFDEQYF.

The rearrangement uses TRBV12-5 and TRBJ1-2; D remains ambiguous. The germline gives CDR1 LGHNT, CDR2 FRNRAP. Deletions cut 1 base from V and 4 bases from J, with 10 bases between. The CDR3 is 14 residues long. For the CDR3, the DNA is TGTGCTAGTGGTTTGGGGGCATCTCCCTATGGCTACACCTTC. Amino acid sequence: CASGLGASPYGYTF.

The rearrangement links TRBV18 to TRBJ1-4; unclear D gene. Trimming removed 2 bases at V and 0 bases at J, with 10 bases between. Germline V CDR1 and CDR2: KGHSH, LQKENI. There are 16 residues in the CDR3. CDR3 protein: CASSPRLISTNEKLFF. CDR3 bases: TGTGCCAGCTCACCAAGGCTGATCTCAACTAATGAAAAACTGTTTTTT. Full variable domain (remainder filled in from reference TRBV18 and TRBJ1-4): NAGVMQNPRHLVRRRGQEARLRCSPMKGHSHVYWYRQLPEEGLKFMVYLQKENIIDESGMPKERFSAEFPKEGPSILRIQQVVRGDSAAYFCASSPRLISTNEKLFFGSGTQLSVL.

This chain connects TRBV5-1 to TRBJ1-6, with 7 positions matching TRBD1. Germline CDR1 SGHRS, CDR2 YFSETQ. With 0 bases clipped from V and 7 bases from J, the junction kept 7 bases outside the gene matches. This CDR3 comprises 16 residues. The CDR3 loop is CASSLDRQGGNSPLHF. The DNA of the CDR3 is TGCGCCAGCAGCTTGGACCGACAGGGAGGGAATTCACCCCTCCACTTT.

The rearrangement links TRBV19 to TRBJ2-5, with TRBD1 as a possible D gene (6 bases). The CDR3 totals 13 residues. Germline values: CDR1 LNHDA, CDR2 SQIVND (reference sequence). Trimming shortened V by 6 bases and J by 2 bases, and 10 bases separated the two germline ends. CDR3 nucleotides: TGTGCCAGTAGCTACAGGGAACAAGAGACCCAGTACTTC. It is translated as CASSYREQETQYF.

The CDR3: CASSVSGGPSGELFF. The CDR3 DNA follows: TGTGCCAGCAGCGTATCGGGGGGGCCCTCCGGGGAGCTGTTTTTT. The rearrangement joins TRBV9 to TRBJ2-2, with 8 bases identical to TRBD2. Looked up from germline, CDR1 is SGDLS and CDR2 is YYNGEE. The length of the CDR3 is 15 residues. Trimming took 1 base from V and 6 from J; bases not matched to a gene: 5.

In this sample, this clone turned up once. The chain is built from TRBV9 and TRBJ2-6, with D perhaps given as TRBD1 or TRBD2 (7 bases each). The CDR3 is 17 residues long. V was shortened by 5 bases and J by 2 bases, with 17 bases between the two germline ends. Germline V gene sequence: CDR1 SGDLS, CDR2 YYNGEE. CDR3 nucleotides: TGTGCCAGCAGTGCGGGGGCAGGGGGAACTGGGGCCAACGTCCTGACTTTC. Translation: CASSAGAGGTGANVLTF.

The CDR3 region has the DNA TGTGCCAGCAGTTATCTGGGACCCGATAATTCACCCCTCCACTTT. Protein: CASSYLGPDNSPLHF. The V gene is TRBV6-5, the J gene TRBJ1-6; tentative D call: TRBD1 (5 bases). The CDR3 contains 15 residues. From germline, CDR1 is MNHEY and CDR2 SVGAGI. Trimming left V 3 bases short and J 5 bases short, with 11 bases between.

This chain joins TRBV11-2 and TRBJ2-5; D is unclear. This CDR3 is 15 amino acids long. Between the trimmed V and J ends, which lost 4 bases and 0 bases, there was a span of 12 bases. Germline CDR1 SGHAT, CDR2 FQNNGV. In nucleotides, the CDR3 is TGTGCCAGCAGCTCCTCATCTGGGTACCAAGAGACCCAGTACTTC. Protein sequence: CASSSSSGYQETQYF.

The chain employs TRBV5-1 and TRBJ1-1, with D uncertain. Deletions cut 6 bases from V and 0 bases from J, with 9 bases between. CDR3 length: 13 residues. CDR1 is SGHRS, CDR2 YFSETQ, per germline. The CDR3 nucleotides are TGCGCCAGCATGGCGTCTATGAACACTGAAGCTTTCTTT. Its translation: CASMASMNTEAFF.

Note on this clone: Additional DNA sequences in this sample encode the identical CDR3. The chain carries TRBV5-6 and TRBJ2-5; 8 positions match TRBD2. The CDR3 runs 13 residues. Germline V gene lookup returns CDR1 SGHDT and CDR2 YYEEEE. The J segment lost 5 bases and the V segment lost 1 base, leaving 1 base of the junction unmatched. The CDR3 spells CASSLRGGETQYF. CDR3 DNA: TGTGCCAGCAGCTTGCGCGGGGGGGAGACCCAGTACTTC.

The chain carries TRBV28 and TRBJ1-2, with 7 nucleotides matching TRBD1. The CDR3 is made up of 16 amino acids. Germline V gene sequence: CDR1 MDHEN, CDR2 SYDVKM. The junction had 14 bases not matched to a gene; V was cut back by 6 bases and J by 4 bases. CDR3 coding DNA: TGTGCCAGCAGCTCAATCACACAGGGGCCCCTCTATGGCTACACCTTC. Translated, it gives CASSSITQGPLYGYTF.

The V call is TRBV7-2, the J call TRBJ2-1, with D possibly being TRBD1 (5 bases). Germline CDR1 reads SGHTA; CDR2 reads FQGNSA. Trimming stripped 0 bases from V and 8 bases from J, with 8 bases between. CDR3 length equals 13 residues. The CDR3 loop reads CASSLAGQDEQFF. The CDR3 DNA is TGTGCCAGCAGCTTAGCGGGGCAAGATGAGCAGTTCTTC.

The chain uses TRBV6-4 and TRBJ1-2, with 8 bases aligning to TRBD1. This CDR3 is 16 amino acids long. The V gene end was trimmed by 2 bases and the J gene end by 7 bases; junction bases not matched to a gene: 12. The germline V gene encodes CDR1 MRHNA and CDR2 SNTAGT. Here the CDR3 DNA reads TGTGCCAGCAGTGACACAGGGGGGCACCCGTCTGGTGGCTACACCTTC. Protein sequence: CASSDTGGHPSGGYTF.

The CDR3 coding sequence is TGTGCCAGCCGATATGGGGACAGCTATGGCTACACCTTC. It yields the protein CASRYGDSYGYTF. The chain couples TRBV2 to TRBJ1-2; TRBD1 agrees at 7 bases. CDR1 and CDR2 from the germline V gene are SNHLY and FYNNEI. The junction had 7 bases not matched to a gene; V was cut back by 8 bases and J by 4 bases. CDR3 length equals 13 residues.

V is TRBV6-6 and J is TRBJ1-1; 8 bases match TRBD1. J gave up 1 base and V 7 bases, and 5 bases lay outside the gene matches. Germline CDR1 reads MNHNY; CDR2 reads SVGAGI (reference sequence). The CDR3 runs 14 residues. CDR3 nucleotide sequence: TGTGCCAGCACCGACAGGGGAACGAACACTGAAGCTTTCTTT. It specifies CASTDRGTNTEAFF.

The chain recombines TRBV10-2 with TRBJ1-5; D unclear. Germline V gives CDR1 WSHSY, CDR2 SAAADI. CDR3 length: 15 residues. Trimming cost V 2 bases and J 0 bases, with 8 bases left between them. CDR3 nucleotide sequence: TGCGCCAGCAGTGAGAACGGACCTAGCAATCAGCCCCAGCATTTT. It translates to CASSENGPSNQPQHF.